What follows is one T cell receptor (beta chain) and its context. As yet, its antigen is unknown. The protocol was immunoSEQ multiplex PCR, while the TCRdb copy is restricted to in-frame clones and leaves out a portion. Altogether roughly 34,000 clones are present, about four fifths being singletons, with the ten largest covering 9.5% to 13%. The CDR3 is made up of 13 amino acids. V was cut by 3 bases and J by 2 bases, with 8 bases left in between. Germline lookup yields CDR1 SGHKS and CDR2 YYEKEE (reference sequence). The time point denotes: week 5, during vaccination. In the vaccine, a single dose held 300 ug of the mutant IDH1 20-mer peptide, along with topical imiquimod. This record comes from a study of a mutant IDH1 vaccine in newly diagnosed glioma.

The clonotype originates from a man in his forties or fifties with glioma. The gene calls are TRBV5-5 and TRBJ1-1; a possible D gene is TRBD1 (6 bases). Source: PBMCs, taken from a glioma patient whose treatment included an IDH1 peptide vaccine. CDR3 in DNA: TGTGCCAGCAGCTCACAGGGAAACACTGAAGCTTTCTTT. Amino acid sequence: CASSSQGNTEAFF. Based on the CDR3 plus reference TRBV5-5 and TRBJ1-1, the full variable domain is DAGVTQSPTHLIKTRGQQVTLRCSPISGHKSVSWYQQVLGQGPQFIFQYYEKEERGRGNFPDRFSARQFPNYSSELNVNALLLGDSALYLCASSSQGNTEAFFGQGTRLTVV.